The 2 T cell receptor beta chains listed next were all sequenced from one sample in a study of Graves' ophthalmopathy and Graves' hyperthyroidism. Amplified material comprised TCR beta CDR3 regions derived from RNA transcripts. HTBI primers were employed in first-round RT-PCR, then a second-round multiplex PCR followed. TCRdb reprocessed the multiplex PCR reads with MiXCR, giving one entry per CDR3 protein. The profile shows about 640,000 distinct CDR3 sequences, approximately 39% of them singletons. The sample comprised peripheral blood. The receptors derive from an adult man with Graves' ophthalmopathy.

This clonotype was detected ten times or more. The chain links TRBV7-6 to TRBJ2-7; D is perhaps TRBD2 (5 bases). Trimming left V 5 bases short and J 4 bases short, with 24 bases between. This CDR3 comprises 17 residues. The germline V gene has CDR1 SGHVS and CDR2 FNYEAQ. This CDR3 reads CASSLLFDPEAQYEQYF. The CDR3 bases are TGTGCCAGCAGCCTTCTATTCGATCCGGAGGCGCAGTACGAGCAGTACTTC.

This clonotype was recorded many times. In nucleotides, the CDR3 is TGCAGCGTTGGACAGTTAATGAACACTGAAGCTTTCTTT. The encoded protein is CSVGQLMNTEAFF. V usage is TRBV29-1 and J usage is TRBJ1-1; TRBD1 might be the D (5 bases). Germline V gene sequence: CDR1 SQVTM, CDR2 ANQGSEA. The CDR3 is made up of 13 amino acids. V lost 4 bases and J 0 bases, leaving 9 bases between the germline ends.